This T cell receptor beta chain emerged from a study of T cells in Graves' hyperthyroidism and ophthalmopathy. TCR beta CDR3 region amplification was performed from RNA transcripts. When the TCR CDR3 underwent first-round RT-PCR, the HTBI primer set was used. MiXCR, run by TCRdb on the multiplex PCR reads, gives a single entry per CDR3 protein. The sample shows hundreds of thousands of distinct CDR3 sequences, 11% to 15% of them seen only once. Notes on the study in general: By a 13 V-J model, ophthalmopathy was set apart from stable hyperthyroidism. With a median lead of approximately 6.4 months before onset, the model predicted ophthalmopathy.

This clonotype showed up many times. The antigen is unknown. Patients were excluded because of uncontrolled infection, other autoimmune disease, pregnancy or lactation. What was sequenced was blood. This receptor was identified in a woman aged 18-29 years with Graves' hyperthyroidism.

CDR3 amino acids: CASRSGLGYNEQFF. In nucleotides, the CDR3 is TGTGCCAGCAGGTCGGGACTCGGGTACAATGAGCAGTTCTTC. The rearrangement uses TRBV6-1 and TRBJ2-1; the D gene is possibly TRBD2 (6 bases). The CDR3 runs 14 residues. Germline V CDR1 and CDR2: MNHNS, SASEGT. Trimming removed 6 bases at V and 4 bases at J, with 13 bases between.